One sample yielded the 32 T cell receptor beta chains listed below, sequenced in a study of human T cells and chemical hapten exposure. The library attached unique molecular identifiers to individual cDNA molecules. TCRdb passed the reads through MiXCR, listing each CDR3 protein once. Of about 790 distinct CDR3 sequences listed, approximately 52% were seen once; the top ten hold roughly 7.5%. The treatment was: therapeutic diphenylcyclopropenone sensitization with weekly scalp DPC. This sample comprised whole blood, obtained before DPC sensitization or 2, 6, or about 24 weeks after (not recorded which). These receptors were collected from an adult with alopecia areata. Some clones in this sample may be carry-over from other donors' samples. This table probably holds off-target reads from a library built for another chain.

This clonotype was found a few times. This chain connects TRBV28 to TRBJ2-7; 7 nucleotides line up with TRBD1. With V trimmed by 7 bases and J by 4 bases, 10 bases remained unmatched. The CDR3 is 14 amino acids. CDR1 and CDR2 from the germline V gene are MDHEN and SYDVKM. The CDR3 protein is CASTAPGGKYEQYF. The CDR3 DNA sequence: TGTGCCAGCACTGCCCCAGGGGGTAAATACGAGCAGTACTTC.

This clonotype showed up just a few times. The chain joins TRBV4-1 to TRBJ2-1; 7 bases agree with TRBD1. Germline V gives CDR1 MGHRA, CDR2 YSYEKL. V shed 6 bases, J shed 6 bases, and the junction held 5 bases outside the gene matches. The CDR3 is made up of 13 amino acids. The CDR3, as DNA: TGCGCCAGCAGGAGGGGGCCATCCAATGAGCAGTTCTTC. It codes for CASRRGPSNEQFF.

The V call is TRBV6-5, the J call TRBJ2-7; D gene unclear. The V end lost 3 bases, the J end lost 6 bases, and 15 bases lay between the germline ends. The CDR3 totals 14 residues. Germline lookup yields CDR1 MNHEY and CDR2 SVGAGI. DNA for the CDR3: TGTGCCAGCAGTTATCAATCGGGTCTTGGCGAGCAGTACTTC. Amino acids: CASSYQSGLGEQYF.

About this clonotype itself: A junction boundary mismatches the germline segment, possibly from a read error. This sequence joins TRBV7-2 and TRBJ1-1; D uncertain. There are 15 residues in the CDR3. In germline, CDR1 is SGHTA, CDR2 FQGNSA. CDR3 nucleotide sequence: TGTGCCAGCACACGTAGGGTATGGGCCTCCACTGAAGTTTTCTTT. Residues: CASTRRVWASTEVFF.

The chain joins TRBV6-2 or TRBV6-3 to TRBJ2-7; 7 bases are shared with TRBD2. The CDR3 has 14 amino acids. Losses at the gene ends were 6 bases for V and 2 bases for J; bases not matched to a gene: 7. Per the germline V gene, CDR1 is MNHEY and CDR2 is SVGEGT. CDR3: CASSRGGGPYEQYF. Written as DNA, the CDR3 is TGTGCCAGCAGCCGGGGCGGGGGACCCTACGAGCAGTACTTC.

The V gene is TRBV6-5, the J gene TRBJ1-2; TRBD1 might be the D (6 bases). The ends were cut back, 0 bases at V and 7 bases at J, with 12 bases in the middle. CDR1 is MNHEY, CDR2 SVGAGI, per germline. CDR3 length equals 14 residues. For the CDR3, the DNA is TGTGCCAGCAGTTACTCGGGGGGCGCCTTTGGCTACACCTTC. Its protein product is CASSYSGGAFGYTF.

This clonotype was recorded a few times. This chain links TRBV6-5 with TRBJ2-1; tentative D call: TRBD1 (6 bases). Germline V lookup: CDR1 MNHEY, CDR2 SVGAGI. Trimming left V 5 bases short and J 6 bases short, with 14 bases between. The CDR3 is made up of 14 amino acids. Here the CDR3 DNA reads TGTGCCAGCAGTGTCCGAAGGGGGATCAATGAGCAGTTCTTC. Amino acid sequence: CASSVRRGINEQFF.

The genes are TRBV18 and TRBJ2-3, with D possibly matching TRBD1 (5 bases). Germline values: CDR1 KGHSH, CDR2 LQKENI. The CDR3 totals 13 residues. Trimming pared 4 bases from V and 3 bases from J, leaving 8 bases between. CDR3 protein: CASSRRETDTQYF. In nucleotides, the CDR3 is TGTGCCAGCTCACGCAGGGAAACAGATACGCAGTATTTT.

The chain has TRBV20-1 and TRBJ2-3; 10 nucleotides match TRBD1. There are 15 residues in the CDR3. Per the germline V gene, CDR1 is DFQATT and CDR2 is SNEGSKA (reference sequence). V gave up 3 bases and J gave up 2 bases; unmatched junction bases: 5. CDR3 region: CSARDRGDLTDTQYF. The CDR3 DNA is TGCAGTGCTAGGGACAGGGGGGACCTCACAGATACGCAGTATTTT.

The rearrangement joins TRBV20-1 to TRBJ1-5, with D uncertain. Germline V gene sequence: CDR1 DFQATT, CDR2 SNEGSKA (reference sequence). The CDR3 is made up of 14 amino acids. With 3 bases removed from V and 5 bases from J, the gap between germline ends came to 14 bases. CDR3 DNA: TGCAGTGCTAGCCGGGGAGGGAGCGATCAGCCCCAGCATTTT. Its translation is CSASRGGSDQPQHF.

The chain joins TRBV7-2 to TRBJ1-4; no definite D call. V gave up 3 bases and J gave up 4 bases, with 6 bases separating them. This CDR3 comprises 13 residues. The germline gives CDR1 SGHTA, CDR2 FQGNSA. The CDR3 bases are TGTGCCAGCAGCTTTACCCTTAATGAAAAACTGTTTTTT. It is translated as CASSFTLNEKLFF.

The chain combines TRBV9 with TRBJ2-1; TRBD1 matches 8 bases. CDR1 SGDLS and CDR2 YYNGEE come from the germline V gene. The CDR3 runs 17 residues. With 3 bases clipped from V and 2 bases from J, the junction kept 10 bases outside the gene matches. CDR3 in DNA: TGTGCCAGCAGCGCGGGGAGTGGACAGGGCACCTACAATGAGCAGTTCTTC. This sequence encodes CASSAGSGQGTYNEQFF.

CDR3 in amino acids: CASSFWSGNTEAFF. The CDR3 DNA reads TGTGCCAGCAGCTTTTGGTCAGGGAACACTGAAGCTTTCTTT. The chain links TRBV7-9 to TRBJ1-1; D remains ambiguous. V was trimmed by 3 bases and J by 1 base, leaving 9 bases between them. The length of the CDR3 is 14 residues. Per germline, CDR1 SEHNR and CDR2 FQNEAQ (reference sequence). The full variable domain, completed using reference TRBV7-9 and TRBJ1-1, is DTGVSQNPRHKITKRGQNVTFRCDPISEHNRLYWYRQTLGQGPEFLTYFQNEAQLEKSRLLSDRFSAERPKGSFSTLEIQRTEQGDSAMYLCASSFWSGNTEAFFGQGTRLTVV.

This CDR3 is CASSSGQGQFF. The CDR3, as DNA: TGTGCCAGCAGCTCTGGACAGGGACAGTTCTTC. The chain joins TRBV7-8 to TRBJ2-1; 8 bases line up with TRBD1. Germline V gene sequence: CDR1 SGHVS, CDR2 FQNEAQ. V lost 4 bases to trimming and J lost 13 bases; unmatched junction nucleotides: 3. This CDR3 comprises 11 residues.

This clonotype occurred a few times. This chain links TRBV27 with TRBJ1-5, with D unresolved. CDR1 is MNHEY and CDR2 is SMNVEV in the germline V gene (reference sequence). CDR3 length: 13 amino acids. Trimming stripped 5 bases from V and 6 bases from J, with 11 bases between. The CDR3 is CASSLAPGQPQHF. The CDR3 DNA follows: TGTGCCAGCAGTCTGGCCCCCGGTCAGCCCCAGCATTTT.

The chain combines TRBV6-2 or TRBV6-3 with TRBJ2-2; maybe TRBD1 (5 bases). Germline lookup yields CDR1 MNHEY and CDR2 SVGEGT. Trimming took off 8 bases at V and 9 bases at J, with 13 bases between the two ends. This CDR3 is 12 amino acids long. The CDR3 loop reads CASSLTERELFF. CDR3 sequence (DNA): TGTGCCAGCTCACTGACAGAACGGGAGCTGTTTTTT.

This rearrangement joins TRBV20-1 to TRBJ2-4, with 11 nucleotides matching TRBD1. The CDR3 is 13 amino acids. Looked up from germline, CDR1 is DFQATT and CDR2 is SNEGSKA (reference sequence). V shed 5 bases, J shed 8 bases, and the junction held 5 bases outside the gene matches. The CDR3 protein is CSALDRGRDIQYF. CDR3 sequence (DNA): TGCAGTGCTCTGGACAGGGGGCGAGACATTCAGTACTTC.

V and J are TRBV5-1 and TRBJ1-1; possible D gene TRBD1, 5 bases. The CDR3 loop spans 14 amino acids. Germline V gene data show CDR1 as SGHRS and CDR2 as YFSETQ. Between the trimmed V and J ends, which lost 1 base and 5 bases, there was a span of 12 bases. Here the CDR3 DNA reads TGCGCCAGCAGCTTGAACACAGGTGGGACTGAAGCTTTCTTT. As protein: CASSLNTGGTEAFF.

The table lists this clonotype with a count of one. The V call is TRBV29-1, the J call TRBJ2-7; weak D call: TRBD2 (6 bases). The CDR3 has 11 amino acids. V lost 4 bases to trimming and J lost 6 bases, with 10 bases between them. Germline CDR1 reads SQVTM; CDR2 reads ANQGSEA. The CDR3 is CSVGGVSEQYF. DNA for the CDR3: TGCAGCGTTGGGGGGGTTTCCGAGCAGTACTTC.

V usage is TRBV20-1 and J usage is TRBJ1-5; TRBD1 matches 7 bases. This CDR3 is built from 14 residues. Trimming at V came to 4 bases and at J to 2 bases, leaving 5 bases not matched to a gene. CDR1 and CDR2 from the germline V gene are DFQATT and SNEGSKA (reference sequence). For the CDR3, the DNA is TGCAGTGCTATTCGACAGGGTGGCAATCAGCCCCAGCATTTT. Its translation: CSAIRQGGNQPQHF.

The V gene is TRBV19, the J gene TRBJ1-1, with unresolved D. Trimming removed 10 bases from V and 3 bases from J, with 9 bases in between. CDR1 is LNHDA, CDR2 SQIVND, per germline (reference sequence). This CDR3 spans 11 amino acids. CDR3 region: CATIRDTEAFF. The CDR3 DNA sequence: TGTGCCACGATAAGGGACACTGAAGCTTTCTTT.

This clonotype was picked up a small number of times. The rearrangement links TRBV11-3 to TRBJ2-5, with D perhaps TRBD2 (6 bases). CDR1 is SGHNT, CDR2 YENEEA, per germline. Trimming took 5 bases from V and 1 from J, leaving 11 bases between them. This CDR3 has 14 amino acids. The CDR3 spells CASSLRTIQETQYF. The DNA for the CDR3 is TGTGCCAGCAGCCTCAGGACTATCCAAGAGACCCAGTACTTC.

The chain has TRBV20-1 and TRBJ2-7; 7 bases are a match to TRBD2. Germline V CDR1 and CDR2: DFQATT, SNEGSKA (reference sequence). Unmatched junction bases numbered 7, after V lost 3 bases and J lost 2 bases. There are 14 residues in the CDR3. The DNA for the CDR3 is TGCAGTGCTAGTAGCCTAGCGGCTACCTACGAGCAGTACTTC. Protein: CSASSLAATYEQYF.

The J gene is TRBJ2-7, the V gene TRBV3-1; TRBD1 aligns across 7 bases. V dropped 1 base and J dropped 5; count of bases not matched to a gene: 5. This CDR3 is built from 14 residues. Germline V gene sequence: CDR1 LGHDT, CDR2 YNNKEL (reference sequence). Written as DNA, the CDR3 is TGTGCCAGCAGCCAAGTAATAGGGGGCGACGAGCAGTACTTC. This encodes CASSQVIGGDEQYF.

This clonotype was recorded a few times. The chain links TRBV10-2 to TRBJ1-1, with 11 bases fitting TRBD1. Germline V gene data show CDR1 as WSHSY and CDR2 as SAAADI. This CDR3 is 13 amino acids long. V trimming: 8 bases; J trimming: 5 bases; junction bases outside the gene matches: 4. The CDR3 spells CASLGTGGTEAFF. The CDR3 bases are TGCGCCAGCCTCGGGACAGGGGGTACTGAAGCTTTCTTT.

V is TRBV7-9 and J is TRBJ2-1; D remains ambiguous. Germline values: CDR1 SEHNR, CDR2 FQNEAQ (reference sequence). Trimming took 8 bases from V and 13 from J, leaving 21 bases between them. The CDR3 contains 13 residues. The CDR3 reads CASSLPGLYPQFF. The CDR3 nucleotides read TGTGCCAGCTCACTTCCGGGCCTTTATCCCCAGTTCTTC. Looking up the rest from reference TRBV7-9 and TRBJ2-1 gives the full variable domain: DTGVSQNPRHKITKRGQNVTFRCDPISEHNRLYWYRQTLGQGPEFLTYFQNEAQLEKSRLLSDRFSAERPKGSFSTLEIQRTEQGDSAMYLCASSLPGLYPQFFGPGTRLTVL.

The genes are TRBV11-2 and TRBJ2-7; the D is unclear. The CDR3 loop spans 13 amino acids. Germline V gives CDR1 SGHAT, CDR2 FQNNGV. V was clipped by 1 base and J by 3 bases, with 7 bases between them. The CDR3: CASSLGANYEQYF. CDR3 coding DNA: TGTGCCAGCAGCTTAGGAGCGAACTACGAGCAGTACTTC.

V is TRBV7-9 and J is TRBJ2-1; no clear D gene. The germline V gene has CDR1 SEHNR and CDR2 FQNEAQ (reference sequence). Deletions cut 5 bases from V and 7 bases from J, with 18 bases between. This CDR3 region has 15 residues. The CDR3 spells CASSQLLRQHNEQFF. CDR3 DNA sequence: TGTGCCAGCAGCCAGCTTTTGAGGCAGCATAATGAGCAGTTCTTC.

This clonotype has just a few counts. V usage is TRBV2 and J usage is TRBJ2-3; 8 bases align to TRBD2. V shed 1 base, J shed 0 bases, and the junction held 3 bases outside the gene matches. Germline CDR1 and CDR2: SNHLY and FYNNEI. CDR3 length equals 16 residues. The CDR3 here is CASSEGQRGSTDTQYF. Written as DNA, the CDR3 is TGTGCCAGCAGTGAAGGACAGCGGGGGAGCACAGATACGCAGTATTTT.

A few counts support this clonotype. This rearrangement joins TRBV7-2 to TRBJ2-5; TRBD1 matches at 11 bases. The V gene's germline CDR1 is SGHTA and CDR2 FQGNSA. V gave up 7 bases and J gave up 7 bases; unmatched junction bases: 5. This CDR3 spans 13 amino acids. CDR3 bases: TGTGCCAGCAACCCGGGACAGGGGGGGACCCAGTACTTC. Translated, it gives CASNPGQGGTQYF.

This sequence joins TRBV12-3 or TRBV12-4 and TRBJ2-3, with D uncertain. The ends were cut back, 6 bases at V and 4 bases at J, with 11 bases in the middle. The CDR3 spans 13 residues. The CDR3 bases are TGTGCCAGCAGCCCAAATATAGCAGATACGCAGTATTTT. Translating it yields CASSPNIADTQYF.

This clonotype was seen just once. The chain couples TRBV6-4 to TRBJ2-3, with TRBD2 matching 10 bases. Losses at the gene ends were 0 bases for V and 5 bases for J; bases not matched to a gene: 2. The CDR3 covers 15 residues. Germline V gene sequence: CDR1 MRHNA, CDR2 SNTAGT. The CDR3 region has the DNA TGTGCCAGCAGTGACTCTAGCGGGGGGATAGATACGCAGTATTTT. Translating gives CASSDSSGGIDTQYF.